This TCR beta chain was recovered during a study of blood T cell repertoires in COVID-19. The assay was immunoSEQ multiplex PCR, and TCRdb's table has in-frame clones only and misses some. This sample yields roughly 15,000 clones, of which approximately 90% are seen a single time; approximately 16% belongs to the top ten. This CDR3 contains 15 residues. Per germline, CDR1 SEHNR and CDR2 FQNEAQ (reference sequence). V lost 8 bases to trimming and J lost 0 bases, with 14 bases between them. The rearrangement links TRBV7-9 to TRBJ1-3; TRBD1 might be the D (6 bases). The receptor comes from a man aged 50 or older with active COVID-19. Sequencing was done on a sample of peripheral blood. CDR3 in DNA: TGTGCCAGCTCGGACAGTCTCCTCTCTGGAAACACCATATATTTT. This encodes CASSDSLLSGNTIYF.